Included here is one TCR beta chain sequence, with context. In the authors' methods: Estimated nucleated cell counts came from reference gene primer amplification. Using immunoSEQ multiplex PCR, the repertoire was profiled, and TCRdb retains in-frame clones only, with some absent. That table is the source of V, J and clone size, and D and trimming were worked out from the DNA. The sample carries about 270,000 clones, about 80% recorded once. The sample belongs to a study of blood T cell repertoires in COVID-19. On the study more broadly: The samples span acute and convalescent COVID-19 from the United States, Italy and Spain. The cDNA or gDNA used as material had been derived from T cells, B-cell-depleted T cells, or PBMCs.

CDR3 length: 15 residues. Germline CDR1 reads SGHTA; CDR2 reads FQGTGA. V dropped 5 bases and J dropped 5; count of bases not matched to a gene: 8. The sequenced material came from peripheral blood. This chain connects TRBV7-3 to TRBJ2-5; the match to TRBD1 covers 10 bases. This clonotype originated in a human donor in a cohort sampled during active COVID-19. CDR3 sequence (DNA): TGTGCCAGCAGCAAGGGACAGGGGAGGGAGGAGACCCAGTACTTC. This codes for CASSKGQGREETQYF.